The 10 T cell receptor beta chains reported below all come from one sample, sequenced in a study of blood T cell repertoires in COVID-19. TCRdb's table, derived via immunoSEQ multiplex PCR, lists solely in-frame clones and lacks some. The sample has about 160,000 clones, approximately 85% seen once. The material sequenced was peripheral blood. These receptors were obtained from a man between 60 and 75 years old who had recovered from COVID-19.

The chain couples TRBV9 to TRBJ1-4, with TRBD1 matching over 9 bases. Trimming cost V 0 bases and J 7 bases; bases outside gene matches: 7. The CDR3 sequence is 16 residues long. Germline lookup yields CDR1 SGDLS and CDR2 YYNGEE. In DNA form, the CDR3 reads TGTGCCAGCAGCGTAGGGGGGACAGGGACAAGTGAAAAACTGTTTTTT. As protein: CASSVGGTGTSEKLFF.

The chain combines TRBV19 with TRBJ1-5; TRBD1 agrees at 7 bases. The CDR3 spans 18 residues. The germline gives CDR1 LNHDA, CDR2 SQIVND (reference sequence). V shed 7 bases and J 0 bases; nucleotides not matched to a gene: 15. CDR3 amino acids: CASTAGGISWVSNQPQHF. The CDR3 DNA sequence: TGTGCCAGTACCGCAGGGGGGATCTCTTGGGTTAGCAATCAGCCCCAGCATTTT.

The chain recombines TRBV21-1 with TRBJ2-2; no DNA check was done on the table's D call, TRBD1. TRBV21-1 is given as a pseudogene. This CDR3 is 17 amino acids long. CDR3 sequence: CASSKVFHRPNTGELFF. The CDR3 DNA reads as TGTGCCAGCAGCAAAGTGTTTCACAGACCGAACACCGGGGAGCTGTTTTTT.

This clone has just one count. The chain recombines TRBV15 with TRBJ1-1; D not certain. Deletions cut 1 base from V and 8 bases from J, with 11 bases between. The germline CDR1 and CDR2 sequences are LNHNV and YYDKDF (reference sequence). This CDR3 is built from 13 residues. The CDR3 sequence is CATSRGEPREAFF. The CDR3 DNA follows: TGTGCCACCAGCAGAGGAGAGCCCCGGGAAGCTTTCTTT.

A single count supports this clone. The genes are TRBV7-8 and TRBJ2-5, with D maybe TRBD1 (6 bases). Looked up from germline, CDR1 is SGHVS and CDR2 is FQNEAQ. The CDR3 has 16 amino acids. With 5 bases removed from V and 2 bases from J, the gap between germline ends came to 18 bases. The CDR3 coding sequence is TGTGCCAGCAGCCCCAGGGGTTCGAAGGGGCAAGAGACCCAGTACTTC. It is translated as CASSPRGSKGQETQYF.

The rearrangement links TRBV7-2 to TRBJ2-5; 9 nucleotides align to TRBD2. The CDR3 length is 16 residues. CDR1 and CDR2 (germline): SGHTA, FQGNSA. Trimming cost V 4 bases and J 5 bases; bases outside gene matches: 11. This chain's CDR3 is CASSSQALAGLETQYF. CDR3 nucleotide sequence: TGTGCCAGCAGCTCGCAGGCCCTAGCGGGGTTGGAGACCCAGTACTTC.

The rearrangement uses TRBV3-1 (or the pseudogene TRBV3-2) and TRBJ2-3; TRBD2 aligns across 10 bases. The CDR3 length is 16 residues. Germline CDR1 reads LGHDT; CDR2 reads YNNKEL (reference sequence). Trimming took 3 bases from V and 5 from J; bases not matched to a gene: 8. The CDR3 DNA reads as TGTGCCAGCAGCCAGTCAGCGGGGGGGCCAATAGATACGCAGTATTTT. Translating it yields CASSQSAGGPIDTQYF.

This clone occurred a few times. J is TRBJ1-2 and V is TRBV11-2; D is unclear. Trimming took off 5 bases at V and 2 bases at J, with 9 bases between the two ends. The length of the CDR3 is 13 residues. The germline V gene has CDR1 SGHAT and CDR2 FQNNGV. The CDR3 DNA is TGTGCCAGCAGCCTCGACGGGAACTATGGCTACACCTTC. This gives the protein CASSLDGNYGYTF.

This rearrangement joins TRBV4-2 to TRBJ2-7, with a possible D match to TRBD2 (5 bases). This CDR3 comprises 14 residues. V was cut by 3 bases and J by 2 bases, with 11 bases left in between. Per the germline V gene, CDR1 is LGHNA and CDR2 is YNFKEQ. CDR3 DNA sequence: TGTGCCAGCAGCCAGGACTCGGGGACCTACGAGCAGTACTTC. Residues: CASSQDSGTYEQYF.

The rearrangement uses TRBV3-1 (or the pseudogene TRBV3-2) and TRBJ2-5; 10 bases align to TRBD2. Losses at the gene ends were 0 bases for V and 4 bases for J; bases not matched to a gene: 11. Germline CDR1 reads LGHDT; CDR2 reads YNNKEL (reference sequence). CDR3 length: 18 residues. In DNA form, the CDR3 reads TGTGCCAGCAGCCAAGATCTGGCGAGCGGGGGGGCCCGAGAGACCCAGTACTTC. Protein: CASSQDLASGGARETQYF.